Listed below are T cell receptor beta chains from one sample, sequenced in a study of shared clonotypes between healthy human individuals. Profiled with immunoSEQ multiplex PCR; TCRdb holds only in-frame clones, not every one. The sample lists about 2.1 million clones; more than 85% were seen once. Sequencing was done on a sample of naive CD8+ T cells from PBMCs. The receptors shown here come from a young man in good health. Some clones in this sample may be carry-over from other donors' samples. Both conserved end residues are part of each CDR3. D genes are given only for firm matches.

CASSPAETNYGYTF . TRBJ1-2 TRBV6-6
CASSSLGQLNTEAFF . TRBJ1-1 TRBV9
CASSLAETSVSNEQFF TRBD2 TRBJ2-1 TRBV7-8
CASSLEGKTEAFF . TRBJ1-1 TRBV7-8
CSVPPSREPYSGANVLTF . TRBJ2-6 TRBV29-1
CASSLTLGTGGPLGNQPQHF TRBD1 TRBJ1-5 TRBV28
CASSPPTSGSYRYNEQFF TRBD2 TRBJ2-1 TRBV18
CASSFEGGANYGYTF TRBD1 TRBJ1-2 TRBV13
CASSVARGSSRELFF . TRBJ2-2 TRBV9
CASSYLFPTSGWSDTQYF TRBD2 TRBJ2-3 TRBV5-4
CSVKPGAFTEAFF . TRBJ1-1 TRBV29-1
CASSLPTRTGKLYEQYF . TRBJ2-7 TRBV27
CASSGGQGAVEQYF TRBD1 TRBJ2-7 TRBV27
CASSSPETRGGDEDTQYF . TRBJ2-3 TRBV13
CASSLVGSLETQYF . TRBJ2-5 TRBV5-4
CASSLSIGTGMTDTQYF TRBD1 TRBJ2-3 TRBV27
CASSIAGGLSNQPQHF TRBD1 TRBJ1-5 TRBV19
CASSFLRTGNEQFF . TRBJ2-1 TRBV27
CASSYQIGTEETQYF TRBD1 TRBJ2-5 TRBV6-6
CASSPARGNQPQHF . TRBJ1-5 TRBV4-3
CASSPGPMETQYF . TRBJ2-5 TRBV7-9
CASSVASIMTYEQYF . TRBJ2-7 TRBV6-5
CASSQDRPEKNTEAFF . TRBJ1-1 TRBV4-3
CASSFIASGTFQETQYF TRBD2 TRBJ2-5 TRBV7-6
CAIRPDGGGEQYF . TRBJ2-7 TRBV10-3
CASSLGYSPNQVQYF . TRBJ2-7 TRBV7-9
CASSFGRSHSSYNEQFF . TRBJ2-1 TRBV28
CASSEVGGTGFYNEQFF TRBD1 TRBJ2-1 TRBV10-1
CASSIRDISNQPQHF . TRBJ1-5 TRBV19
CASSWSAPSYEQYF . TRBJ2-7 TRBV6-5
CASSRGGTGLLETQYF TRBD1 TRBJ2-5 TRBV28
CASSLWGSTGPYGYTF . TRBJ1-2 TRBV27
CASSPLAGGLYNEQFF TRBD2 TRBJ2-1 TRBV14
CASSPTGRKYNEQFF TRBD1 TRBJ2-1 TRBV11-2
CASRPLGGFSTDTQYF TRBD2 TRBJ2-3 TRBV27
CASSQGQLNTEAFF . TRBJ1-1 TRBV5-4
CASSPSAGESTDTQYF TRBD2 TRBJ2-3 TRBV27
CASSPSYNEQFF . TRBJ2-1 TRBV7-9
CASSSGSIAKNIQYF . TRBJ2-4 TRBV13
CASSPQEVPQIEQFF . TRBJ2-1 TRBV9
CASSSNRGLYEQYF TRBD1 TRBJ2-7 TRBV27
CASSDLPGPSYEQYF . TRBJ2-7 TRBV7-6
CASSYLWEGVQPQHF . TRBJ1-5 TRBV6-6
CSVDGGHPNYGYTF . TRBJ1-2 TRBV29-1
CASSLTGGGPEQYF . TRBJ2-7 TRBV28
CASSLAGQGHNEQFF TRBD1 TRBJ2-1 TRBV7-9
CASSSSGTGELFF TRBD2 TRBJ2-2 TRBV6-1
CASSSTSGRSEQYF TRBD2 TRBJ2-7 TRBV11-3
CASNSRDRSTDTQYF TRBD1 TRBJ2-3 TRBV27
CASSYSKAGPEQFF . TRBJ2-1 TRBV6-6
CASRLGRGTYEQYF . TRBJ2-7 TRBV7-8